This TCR beta chain emerged from a study of blood T cell repertoires in COVID-19. Generated by immunoSEQ multiplex PCR, the TCRdb table keeps only in-frame clones and is missing some. This sample has some 350,000 clones, with more than 70% found just once. CDR1 and CDR2 from the germline V gene are DFQATT and SNEGSKA (reference sequence). The CDR3 runs to 11 residues. Trimming pared 0 bases from V and 4 bases from J, leaving 3 bases between. During active infection, Seattle patients enrolled and were then monitored through disease. The sequence was obtained from a woman aged 70-85 years with COVID-19, enrolled during active disease. The sequencing sample was made of peripheral blood. This sequence joins TRBV20-1 and TRBJ1-1, with D uncertain. Written as DNA, the CDR3 is TGCAGTGCTAGAGACCGCACTGAAGCTTTCTTT. Translation: CSARDRTEAFF.